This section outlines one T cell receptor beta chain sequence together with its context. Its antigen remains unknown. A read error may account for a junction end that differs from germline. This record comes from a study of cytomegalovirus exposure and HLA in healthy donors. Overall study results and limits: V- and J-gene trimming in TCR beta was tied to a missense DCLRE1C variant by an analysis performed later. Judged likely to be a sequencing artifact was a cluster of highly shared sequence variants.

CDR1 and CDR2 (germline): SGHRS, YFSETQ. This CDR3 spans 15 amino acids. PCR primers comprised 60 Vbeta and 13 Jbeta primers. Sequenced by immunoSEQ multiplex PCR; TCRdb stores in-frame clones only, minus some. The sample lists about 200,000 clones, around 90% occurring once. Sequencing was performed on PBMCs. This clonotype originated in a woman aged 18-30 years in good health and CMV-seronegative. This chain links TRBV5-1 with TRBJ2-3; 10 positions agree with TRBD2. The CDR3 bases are TGCGCCAGCAGTTTGGTTAGCGGGGGGCCAGATACGCAGTATTTT. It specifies CASSLVSGGPDTQYF.